This paragraph reports one T cell receptor (beta chain). Antigen specificity is unknown. One junction end disagrees with the germline gene, perhaps due to a read error. A primer in the constant region served to generate TCR beta cDNA from about 480 ng of total RNA. Libraries of TCR beta came from three nested multiplex PCR rounds with slightly modified ARM-PCR. Researchers ran the first two PCR rounds for roughly 10 cycles each with TRBV1-TRBV30 forward primers and a C-beta reverse primer. TCRdb re-called the multiplex PCR reads with MiXCR, one entry per CDR3 protein. The sample shows 310,000 or so distinct CDR3 sequences, around 60% of them seen only once. This CDR3 comprises 15 residues. The V gene's germline CDR1 is SGHDT and CDR2 YYEEEE. The data were obtained in a study of tumor-infiltrating lymphocytes in primary liver carcinoma. On the study more broadly: The cohort consisted of patients whose primary liver carcinoma was surgically resected. Patients were both men and women, whose ages ran from 30 to 69 years. Overall study results and limits: Tumor region pairs shared more overlap than did tumor-adjacent and tumor-blood pairs.

The authors took blood RNA from unsorted whole blood and also extracted germline DNA. Surgery was preceded by the collection of approximately 3.6 milliliters of peripheral blood. V usage is TRBV5-6 and J usage is TRBJ1-4, with D tentatively TRBD1 (5 bases). The TCR was taken from a man in his forties with primary liver carcinoma and hepatitis B virus infection. Sequenced input: peripheral blood. This CDR3 is CASSGGSGGNEKLLF. The CDR3 DNA is TGTGCCAGCAGCGGGGGGTCCGGCGGTAATGAAAAACTGCTTTTT.